The 7 T cell receptor beta chains below were found in one sample sequenced in a study of metastatic and nonmetastatic thyroid tumors. Before thyroid surgery, none of the patients had received any treatment. TCRdb re-processed the PCR reads through MiXCR. Altogether under 35,000 clones are present, approximately 40% being singletons, with the ten largest covering approximately 22%. The sequencing sample was made of tumor tissue. These receptors came from a female donor with papillary thyroid cancer or a benign thyroid nodule (not recorded which). Some clones in this sample may be carry-over from other donors' samples.

This clone appeared once. The chain carries TRBV15 and TRBJ1-6; 7 nucleotides align to TRBD1. Germline lookup yields CDR1 LNHNV and CDR2 YYDKDF (reference sequence). Unmatched junction bases numbered 8, after V lost 3 bases and J lost 6 bases. This CDR3 contains 16 residues. The CDR3 loop reads CATSSGLGGLNSPLHF. The DNA of the CDR3 is TGTGCCACCAGCAGTGGTCTAGGGGGCCTTAATTCACCCCTCCACTTT.

The rearrangement uses TRBV7-9 and TRBJ1-2; D remains ambiguous. V shed 1 base and J shed 7 bases, with 7 bases lying between them. CDR1 and CDR2 (germline): SEHNR, FQNEAQ (reference sequence). CDR3 size: 12 residues. CDR3 amino acids: CASSLDGSGYTF. The DNA for the CDR3 is TGTGCCAGCAGCTTAGACGGATCTGGCTACACCTTC.

The gene calls are TRBV7-3 and TRBJ2-1, with D uncertain. Germline lookup yields CDR1 SGHTA and CDR2 FQGTGA. The CDR3 extends over 12 amino acids. Trimming cost V 3 bases and J 8 bases, with 8 bases left between them. CDR3 residues: CASSLGMDEQFF. The CDR3 DNA reads TGTGCCAGCAGCTTGGGTATGGATGAGCAGTTCTTC.

V gene TRBV6-1 combines with J gene TRBJ2-6, with TRBD1 matching 10 bases. Germline V gene sequence: CDR1 MNHNS, CDR2 SASEGT. This CDR3 contains 16 residues. Trimming took 5 bases from V and 5 from J; bases not matched to a gene: 6. The CDR3 nucleotides are TGTGCCAGCAGTCCAAGGACAGGGGGAAGGGCCAACGTCCTGACTTTC. Translating gives CASSPRTGGRANVLTF.

The chain combines TRBV11-2 with TRBJ2-3; 8 nucleotides match TRBD2. Germline V CDR1 and CDR2: SGHAT, FQNNGV. CDR3 length: 16 residues. V shed 1 base and J 5 bases; nucleotides not matched to a gene: 8. The CDR3, as DNA: TGTGCCAGCAGCTTAGGTCCGGGCGCGGGGGGAGATACGCAGTATTTT. Residues: CASSLGPGAGGDTQYF.

This clone was seen a handful of times. The chain couples TRBV27 to TRBJ2-1; D assignment may be TRBD1 or TRBD2 (6 bases each). The germline gives CDR1 MNHEY, CDR2 SMNVEV (reference sequence). The CDR3 extends over 15 amino acids. The V end lost 0 bases, the J end lost 2 bases, and 8 bases lay between the germline ends. As DNA, the CDR3 is TGTGCCAGCAGTTTATCGGAGGGGGCCTACAATGAGCAGTTCTTC. Translation: CASSLSEGAYNEQFF.

V is TRBV2 and J is TRBJ2-5; TRBD1 or TRBD2 may be the D gene (6 bases each). Per the germline V gene, CDR1 is SNHLY and CDR2 is FYNNEI. This CDR3 has 15 residues. V lost 3 bases and J lost 5, with 16 bases in between. The CDR3 here is CASSEVTGRRETQYF. The CDR3 DNA follows: TGTGCCAGCAGTGAGGTAACAGGGAGGCGGGAGACCCAGTACTTC.